The source of this TCR beta chain is a study of cytomegalovirus exposure and HLA in healthy donors. Study summary: Early released data comprised around 80 million unique TCRs from HLA-typed donors.

The CDR3 runs 16 residues. The germline V gene has CDR1 MDHEN and CDR2 SYDVKM. The ends were cut back, 1 base at V and 7 bases at J, with 16 bases in the middle. PCR used 60 Vbeta primers and 13 Jbeta primers. Authors' data handling: An analysis performed later counted about 80 million unique TCR beta chains (approximately 11 million of them shared). Assay used: immunoSEQ multiplex PCR; TCRdb lists only in-frame clones, some missing. From that table come the V and J calls and clone size; the DNA was used to work out D and trimming. This table has approximately 120,000 clones, around 77% appearing once. Study results and limitations: The authors enumerated over 150 TCR beta chains as linked to cytomegalovirus. The study had only CMV serostatus as immune exposure information.

Details on this clone: Its specificity is not known.

The material sequenced was PBMCs. The receptor was isolated from a man aged 35 to 55 in good health and CMV-seropositive. This chain joins TRBV28 and TRBJ1-4; D remains unclear. CDR3 in amino acids: CASSLSGVRRGEKLFF. The CDR3 nucleotides read TGTGCCAGCAGTTTATCGGGAGTCCGGCGTGGTGAAAAACTGTTTTTT. The complete variable domain, with remaining parts taken from reference TRBV28 and TRBJ1-4, reads DVKVTQSSRYLVKRTGEKVFLECVQDMDHENMFWYRQDPGLGLRLIYFSYDVKMKEKGDIPEGYSVSREKKERFSLILESASTNQTSMYLCASSLSGVRRGEKLFFGSGTQLSVL.